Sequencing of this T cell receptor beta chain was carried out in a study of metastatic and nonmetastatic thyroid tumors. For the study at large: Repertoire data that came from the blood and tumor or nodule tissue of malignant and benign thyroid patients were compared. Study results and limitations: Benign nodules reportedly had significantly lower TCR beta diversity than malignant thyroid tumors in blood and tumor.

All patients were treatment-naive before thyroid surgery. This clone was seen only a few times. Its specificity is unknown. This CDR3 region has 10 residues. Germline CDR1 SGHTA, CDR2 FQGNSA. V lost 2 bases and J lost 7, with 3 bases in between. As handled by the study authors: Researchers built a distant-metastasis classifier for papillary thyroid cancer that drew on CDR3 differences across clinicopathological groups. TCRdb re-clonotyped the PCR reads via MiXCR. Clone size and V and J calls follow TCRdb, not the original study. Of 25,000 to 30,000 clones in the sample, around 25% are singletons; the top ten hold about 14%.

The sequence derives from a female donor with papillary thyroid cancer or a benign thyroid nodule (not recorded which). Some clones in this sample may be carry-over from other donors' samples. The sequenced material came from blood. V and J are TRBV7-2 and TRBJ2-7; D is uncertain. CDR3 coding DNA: TGTACCAGCAGCTTATTAGAGCAGTACTTC. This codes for CTSSLLEQYF.